The 5 T cell receptor beta chains listed next were all sequenced from one sample in a study of blood T cell repertoires in COVID-19. The data were produced by immunoSEQ multiplex PCR, yet TCRdb's version contains in-frame clones alone and is incomplete. This sample has 300,000 or so clones, with roughly nine tenths found just once. Sequencing used peripheral blood. These receptors were collected from a woman aged 25 to 39 with COVID-19, enrolled during active disease.

DNA for the CDR3: TGTGCCAGCAGCTTAGTTCGGTCGGGACAGGGTCCAGATACGCAGTATTTT. It encodes CASSLVRSGQGPDTQYF. The chain links TRBV7-2 to TRBJ2-3; 9 bases agree with TRBD1. After removal of 1 base from V and 4 bases from J, the junction contained 9 bases not matched to a gene. The CDR3 loop spans 17 amino acids. The germline V gene encodes CDR1 SGHTA and CDR2 FQGNSA.

In this sample, this clone turned up once. The rearrangement joins TRBV7-9 to TRBJ1-1; perhaps TRBD1 as D (6 bases). The CDR3 spans 14 residues. V dropped 5 bases and J dropped 1 base, with 11 bases sitting between them. CDR1 is SEHNR, CDR2 FQNEAQ, per germline (reference sequence). The CDR3 DNA follows: TGTGCCAGCAGCGGGGGCCAGGCGAACACTGAAGCTTTCTTT. This codes for CASSGGQANTEAFF. Full variable domain (missing parts from reference TRBV7-9 and TRBJ1-1): DTGVSQNPRHKITKRGQNVTFRCDPISEHNRLYWYRQTLGQGPEFLTYFQNEAQLEKSRLLSDRFSAERPKGSFSTLEIQRTEQGDSAMYLCASSGGQANTEAFFGQGTRLTVV.

The chain links TRBV6-1 to TRBJ2-7, with unresolved D. From germline, CDR1 is MNHNS and CDR2 SASEGT. V was cut by 2 bases and J by 4 bases, with 6 bases left in between. The length of the CDR3 is 12 residues. For the CDR3, the DNA is TGTGCCAGCAGTGAAATGACTTACGAGCAGTACTTC. Encoded protein: CASSEMTYEQYF.

In its sample, this clone was seen a few times. This rearrangement joins TRBV5-4 to TRBJ2-7, with 12 nucleotides matching TRBD2. After removal of 4 bases from V and 5 bases from J, the junction contained 7 bases not matched to a gene. This CDR3 has 15 amino acids. The germline CDR1 and CDR2 sequences are SGHNT and YYREEE (reference sequence). In nucleotides, the CDR3 is TGTGCCAGCAGCGTGACTAGCGGGAGAAGGAACGAGCAGTACTTC. Its protein product is CASSVTSGRRNEQYF.

The J gene is TRBJ2-7, the V gene TRBV28; 10 bases agree with TRBD2. The CDR3 extends over 14 amino acids. Germline values: CDR1 MDHEN, CDR2 SYDVKM. V shed 6 bases and J 6 bases; nucleotides not matched to a gene: 8. CDR3 sequence (DNA): TGTGCCAGCAGGTACGGACTAGCGGCTACCGAGCAGTACTTC. It encodes CASRYGLAATEQYF.